This TCR beta chain is drawn from a study of identical twins. The length of the CDR3 is 12 residues. Trimming shortened V by 3 bases and J by 10 bases, and 7 bases separated the two germline ends. Germline values: CDR1 SEHNR, CDR2 FQNEAQ (reference sequence). Template switching added a universal primer binding site, and final cDNA carried unique molecular identifiers. From the 5' RACE reads, TCRdb called clonotypes with MiXCR, one entry per CDR3 protein. This table holds about 210,000 distinct CDR3 sequences, roughly a tenth found once. The TCR comes from a woman aged 18 to 35 in good health. The sample taken for sequencing was memory (CD45RO+) T cells sorted from blood. The chain uses TRBV7-9 and TRBJ1-6; D is uncertain. The CDR3 coding sequence is TGTGCCAGCAGCTTGCAGGACTCACCCCTCCACTTT. This sequence encodes CASSLQDSPLHF.